The rows below give T cell receptor beta chains drawn from one sample of a study of shared clonotypes between healthy human individuals. Profiled with immunoSEQ multiplex PCR; TCRdb holds only in-frame clones, not every one. The table includes about 87,000 clones, 40% to 55% detected once. Material: PBMCs. The origin of the receptors is a woman aged 40-49 years in good health. Some clones in this sample may be carry-over from other donors' samples. CDR3s include the opening cysteine and the closing phenylalanine or tryptophan. A D gene is named only where the DNA matches it firmly. Expanded clones are given a class, and other clones once, few, many or no size at all.

few	TRBD2	TRBJ2-5	TRBV9	CASSPGWRLAGSDETQYF	TGTGCCAGCAGCCCAGGGTGGAGACTAGCGGGGTCGGACGAGACCCAGTACTTC
.	.	TRBJ1-3	TRBV13	CASSPRGPPGNTIYF	TGTGCCAGCAGCCCCCGGGGGCCCCCTGGAAACACCATATATTTT
.	.	TRBJ2-2	TRBV19	CATRRRGDTGELFF	TGTGCCACCCGGCGGAGGGGTGACACCGGGGAGCTGTTTTTT
.	TRBD1	TRBJ2-7	TRBV7-8	CASSEGTAGGQYF	TGTGCCTCCTCAGAGGGGACAGCAGGGGGGCAGTACTTC
.	TRBD1	TRBJ2-7	TRBV4-1	CASSSDRGYEQYF	TGCGCCAGCAGTTCCGACAGGGGTTACGAGCAGTACTTC
.	.	TRBJ2-7	TRBV7-9	CASSPAGVWFEQYF	TGTGCCAGCAGCCCGGCAGGGGTCTGGTTCGAGCAGTACTTC
.	.	TRBJ1-2	TRBV5-1	CASKPGGGYGYTF	TGCGCCAGCAAACCAGGAGGGGGCTATGGCTACACCTTC
.	.	TRBJ1-2	TRBV30	CAWTPGAEGYTF	TGTGCCTGGACCCCTGGAGCTGAGGGCTACACTTTC
few	.	TRBJ2-5	TRBV29-1	CSVESTGQETQYF	TGCAGCGTTGAAAGTACGGGCCAAGAGACCCAGTACTTC
.	.	TRBJ1-6	TRBV7-2	CASSLSVNSPLHF	TGTGCCAGCAGCTTATCCGTGAATTCACCCCTCCACTTT
few	TRBD2	TRBJ2-7	TRBV27	CASRGLAGYEQYF	TGTGCCAGCCGAGGGCTAGCGGGCTACGAGCAGTACTTC
medium-sized	.	TRBJ2-6	TRBV15	CATSRGGARGANVLTF	TGTGCCACCAGCAGAGGAGGGGCGCGTGGGGCCAACGTCCTGACTTTC
.	TRBD2	TRBJ2-1	TRBV13	CASSASGRGTNEQFF	TGTGCCAGCAGCGCCAGCGGGAGGGGGACGAATGAGCAGTTCTTC
once	.	TRBJ1-1	TRBV28	CASSPRQEEAFF	TGTGCCAGCAGTCCTAGACAGGAGGAAGCTTTCTTT
few	.	TRBJ1-6	TRBV27	CASSFTGSPLHF	TGTGCCAGCAGTTTTACGGGATCACCCCTCCACTTT
many	TRBD2	TRBJ2-7	TRBV18	CASSSLSGSSYEQYF	TGTGCCAGCTCATCCCTTAGCGGGAGCTCCTACGAGCAGTACTTC
.	.	TRBJ2-5	TRBV10-1	CASSEYPMETQYF	TGCGCCAGCAGTGAGTACCCCATGGAGACCCAGTACTTC
many	TRBD2	TRBJ2-3	TRBV7-2	CASSPQAGGLRADTQYF	TGTGCCAGCAGCCCCCAAGCGGGAGGGCTAAGGGCAGATACGCAGTATTTT
once	.	TRBJ2-7	TRBV10-1	CASSESNSIREQYF	TGCGCCAGCAGTGAGTCGAATTCGATACGGGAGCAGTACTTC
few	.	TRBJ2-7	TRBV30	CAWSQGLGSYEQYF	TGTGCCTGGAGTCAGGGTCTCGGGTCCTACGAGCAGTACTTC
few	TRBD2	TRBJ2-5	TRBV7-3	CASSPASGSQETQYF	TGTGCCAGCAGCCCTGCTAGCGGGAGTCAGGAGACCCAGTACTTC
.	TRBD2	TRBJ2-3	TRBV29-1	CSAPTSGSTDTQYF	TGCAGCGCCCCGACTAGCGGGAGCACGGATACGCAGTATTTT
.	.	TRBJ2-5	TRBV9	CASSVGMGVGTQYF	TGTGCCAGCAGCGTAGGGATGGGAGTCGGGACCCAGTACTTC
.	.	TRBJ1-1	TRBV6-6	CASRERTAHTEAFF	TGTGCCAGCAGGGAACGGACGGCACACACTGAAGCTTTCTTT
many	.	TRBJ2-5	TRBV7-2	CASSPQETQYF	TGTGCCAGCAGCCCTCAAGAGACCCAGTACTTC
.	TRBD2	TRBJ2-7	TRBV10-3	CAISEASGRYEQCF	TGTGCCATCAGTGAGGCTAGCGGGAGGTACGAGCAATGCTTC
.	.	TRBJ2-6	TRBV9	CASSVAGANVLTF	TGTGCCAGCAGCGTCGCTGGGGCCAACGTCCTGACTTTC
.	.	TRBJ1-2	TRBV9	CASSVGPQGGYGYTF	TGTGCCAGCAGCGTAGGTCCCCAGGGAGGCTATGGCTACACCTTC
many	TRBD2	TRBJ2-2	TRBV7-6	CASSLAGGTGELFF	TGTGCCAGCAGCTTAGCCGGGGGGACCGGGGAGCTGTTTTTT
.	TRBD1	TRBJ1-6	TRBV11-2	CASSLDGQDNSPLHF	TGTGCCAGCAGCTTAGACGGACAGGATAATTCACCCCTCCACTTT
.	TRBD2	TRBJ2-1	TRBV30	CAWQSGSSYNEQFF	TGTGCCTGGCAAAGCGGGAGCTCCTACAATGAGCAGTTCTTC
.	.	TRBJ1-3	TRBV6-5	CASSRQASSGNTIYF	TGTGCCAGCAGTCGACAGGCCAGCTCTGGAAACACCATATATTTT
.	.	TRBJ2-3	TRBV27	CASSSPLRRDTQYF	TGTGCCAGCAGTTCCCCCTTAAGGAGAGATACGCAGTATTTT
many	.	TRBJ1-3	TRBV11-2	CASSLWGESPFGNTIYF	TGTGCCAGCAGCTTATGGGGGGAGAGTCCTTTTGGAAACACCATATATTTT
.	TRBD2	TRBJ2-1	TRBV15	CATSLEIASGALGPHNEQFF	TGTGCCACCAGCTTAGAGATTGCCAGCGGGGCACTGGGGCCCCACAATGAGCAGTTCTTC
.	.	TRBJ2-7	TRBV28	CASSLQGGRPQYF	TGTGCCAGCAGTCTCCAGGGAGGACGACCGCAGTACTTC
.	.	TRBJ2-2	TRBV18	CASSPRQVIPGELFF	TGTGCCAGCTCACCAAGACAGGTCATCCCCGGGGAGCTGTTTTTT
.	.	TRBJ2-7	TRBV5-1	CASSLAVAGPSYEQYF	TGCGCCAGCAGCTTGGCCGTGGCAGGTCCCTCCTACGAGCAGTACTTC
many	.	TRBJ1-2	TRBV28	CASAREGGYTF	TGTGCCAGCGCAAGGGAGGGGGGCTACACCTTC
few	.	TRBJ1-5	TRBV18	CASSPRGDKNQPQHF	TGTGCCAGCTCACCACGCGGGGACAAGAATCAGCCCCAGCATTTT
few	.	TRBJ2-7	TRBV30	CAWTRGLSYEQYF	TGTGCCTGGACCCGGGGACTTTCCTACGAGCAGTACTTC
many	.	TRBJ2-7	TRBV18	CASSPNSYEQYF	TGTGCCAGCTCACCGAACAGCTACGAGCAGTACTTC
many	.	TRBJ1-5	TRBV19	CASTGVYSNQPQHF	TGTGCCAGTACAGGGGTTTATAGCAATCAGCCCCAGCATTTT
.	.	TRBJ2-1	TRBV19	CASSIPYNEQFF	TGTGCCAGTAGTATCCCCTACAATGAGCAGTTCTTC
few	.	TRBJ1-4	TRBV2	CASRRARNNEKLFF	TGTGCCAGCAGGAGAGCTAGGAATAATGAAAAACTGTTTTTT
.	.	TRBJ2-7	TRBV30	CAWTRGGEQYF	TGTGCCTGGACTAGAGGTGGCGAGCAGTACTTC
many	.	TRBJ2-6	TRBV28	CASSLMGGANVLTF	TGTGCCAGCAGTTTGATGGGCGGGGCCAACGTCCTGACTTTC
many	.	TRBJ1-5	TRBV25-1	CASSEWGQAQPQHF	TGTGCCAGCAGTGAATGGGGGCAGGCTCAGCCCCAGCATTTT
.	.	TRBJ1-2	TRBV27	CASSLRGNYGYTF	TGTGCCAGCAGTTTAAGAGGAAACTATGGCTACACCTTC
.	TRBD2	TRBJ2-1	TRBV10-3	CAISESVGGTSGNGEQFF	TGTGCCATCAGTGAGTCCGTGGGGGGGACTAGCGGGAATGGTGAGCAGTTCTTC
.	.	TRBJ1-2	TRBV7-3	CASSLEDSGEGYTF	TGTGCCAGCAGCTTAGAAGATTCAGGGGAAGGCTACACCTTC
many	TRBD2	TRBJ2-7	TRBV5-1	CASSLGLAGVGYEQYF	TGCGCCAGCAGCTTGGGACTAGCGGGAGTGGGGTACGAGCAGTACTTC
few	.	TRBJ2-7	TRBV7-2	CASSFSMQGAYEQYF	TGTGCCAGCAGCTTTTCCATGCAGGGAGCGTACGAGCAGTACTTC
many	.	TRBJ2-3	TRBV25-1	CASRRGSADTQYF	TGTGCCAGCAGGCGTGGGAGCGCAGATACGCAGTATTTT
few	.	TRBJ1-2	TRBV9	CASSDGSSVHGYTF	TGTGCCAGCAGCGACGGGTCTTCCGTCCATGGCTACACCTTC